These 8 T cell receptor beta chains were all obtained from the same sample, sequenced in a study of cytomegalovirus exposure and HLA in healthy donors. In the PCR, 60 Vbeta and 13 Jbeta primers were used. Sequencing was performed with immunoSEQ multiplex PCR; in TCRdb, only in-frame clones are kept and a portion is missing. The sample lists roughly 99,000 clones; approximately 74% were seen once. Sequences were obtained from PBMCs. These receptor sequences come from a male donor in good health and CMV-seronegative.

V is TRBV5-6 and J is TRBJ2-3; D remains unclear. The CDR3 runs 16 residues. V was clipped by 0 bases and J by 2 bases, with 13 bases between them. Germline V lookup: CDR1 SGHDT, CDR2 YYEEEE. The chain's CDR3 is CASSLELAELTDTQYF. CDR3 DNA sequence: TGTGCCAGCAGCTTGGAATTGGCGGAGCTCACAGATACGCAGTATTTT.

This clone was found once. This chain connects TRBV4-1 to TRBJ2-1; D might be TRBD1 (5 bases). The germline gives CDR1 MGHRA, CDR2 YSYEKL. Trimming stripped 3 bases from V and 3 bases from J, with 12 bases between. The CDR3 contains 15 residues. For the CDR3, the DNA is TGCGCCAGCAGCCAGTTCGGACATCACTACAATGAGCAGTTCTTC. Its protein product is CASSQFGHHYNEQFF.

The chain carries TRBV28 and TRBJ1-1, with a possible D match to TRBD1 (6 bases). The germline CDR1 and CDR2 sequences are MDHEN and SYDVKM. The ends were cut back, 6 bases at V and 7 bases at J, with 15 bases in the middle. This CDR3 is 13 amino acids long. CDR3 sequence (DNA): TGTGCCAGCAGCCAATGGACAGACCGTGAAGCTTTCTTT. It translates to CASSQWTDREAFF.

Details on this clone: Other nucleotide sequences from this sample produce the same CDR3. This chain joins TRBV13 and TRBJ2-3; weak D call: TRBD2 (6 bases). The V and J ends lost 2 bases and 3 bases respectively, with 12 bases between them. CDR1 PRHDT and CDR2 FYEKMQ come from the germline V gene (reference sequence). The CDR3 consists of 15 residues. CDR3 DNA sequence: TGTGCCAGCAGCTTAAGGCGGGAAACGACAGATACGCAGTATTTT. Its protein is CASSLRRETTDTQYF.

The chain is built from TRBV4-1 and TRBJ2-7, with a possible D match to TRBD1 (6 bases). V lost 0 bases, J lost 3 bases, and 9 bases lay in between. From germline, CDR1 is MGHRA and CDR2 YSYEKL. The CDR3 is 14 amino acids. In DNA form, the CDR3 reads TGCGCCAGCAGCCAAGAGGGCAGGGGCTACGAGCAGTACTTC. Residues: CASSQEGRGYEQYF.

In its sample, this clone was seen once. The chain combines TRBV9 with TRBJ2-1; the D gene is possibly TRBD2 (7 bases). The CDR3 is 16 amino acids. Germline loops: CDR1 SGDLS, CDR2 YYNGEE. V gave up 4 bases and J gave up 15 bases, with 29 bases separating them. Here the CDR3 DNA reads TGTGCCAGCAGCCCGGGGGCGGGAGCGGTGACGGCTGGTCTGTTCTTC. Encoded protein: CASSPGAGAVTAGLFF.

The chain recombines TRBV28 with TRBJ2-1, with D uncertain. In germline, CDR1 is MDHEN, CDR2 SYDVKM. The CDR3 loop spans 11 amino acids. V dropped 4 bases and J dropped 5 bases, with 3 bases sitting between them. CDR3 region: CASSSNNEQFF. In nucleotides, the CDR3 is TGTGCCAGCAGTTCTAACAATGAGCAGTTCTTC.

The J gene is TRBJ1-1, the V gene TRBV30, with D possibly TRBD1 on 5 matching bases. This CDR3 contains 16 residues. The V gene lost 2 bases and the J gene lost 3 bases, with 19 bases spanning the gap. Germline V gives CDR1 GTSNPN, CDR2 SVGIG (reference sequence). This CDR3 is CAWSSPGGARDTEAFF. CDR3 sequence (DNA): TGTGCCTGGAGTTCGCCCGGAGGGGCGCGCGACACTGAAGCTTTCTTT. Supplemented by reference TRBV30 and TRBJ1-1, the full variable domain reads SQTIHQWPATLVQPVGSPLSLECTVEGTSNPNLYWYRQAAGRGLQLLFYSVGIGQISSEVPQNLSASRPQDRQFILSSKKLLLSDSGFYLCAWSSPGGARDTEAFFGQGTRLTVV.